This TCR beta chain was captured by sequencing in a study of T-cell reconstitution after alpha-beta-depleted transplantation in children. This clonotype was seen a handful of times. Construction of the TCRbeta library involved unique molecular identifiers. Via MiXCR, TCRdb re-called the PCR reads, giving one row per CDR3 protein. The sample gives around 400,000 distinct CDR3 sequences, around 21% of which show up once; 3.8% is in the top ten. J gave up 8 bases and V 4 bases, and 8 bases lay outside the gene matches. The CDR3 has 14 amino acids. In germline, CDR1 is MGHRA, CDR2 YSYEKL. The sequenced sample was PBMCs from the stem cell graft donor, obtained from the stem cell graft. The TCR sequence derives from a human donor who donated a stem cell graft to a child with acute myeloid leukemia. The genes are TRBV4-1 and TRBJ1-2; TRBD1 matches at 9 bases. DNA of the CDR3: TGCGCCAGCAGCCCTGGGACAGGGCTCAGGGGCTACACCTTC. This sequence encodes CASSPGTGLRGYTF.